These 9 T cell receptor beta chains share one sample of origin, sequenced in a study of cytomegalovirus exposure and HLA in healthy donors. The PCR had 60 Vbeta and 13 Jbeta primers. The assay was immunoSEQ multiplex PCR, and TCRdb's table has in-frame clones only and misses some. The sample shows 110,000 or so clones, about 61% of them seen only once. The sequencing input was PBMCs. The receptors come from a man younger than 35 in good health and CMV-seropositive.

This clone has a handful of counts. This rearrangement joins TRBV10-1 to TRBJ2-5; 7 nucleotides match TRBD1. The CDR3 covers 15 residues. The germline V gene has CDR1 WNHNN and CDR2 SYGVQD (reference sequence). V gave up 0 bases and J gave up 4 bases; unmatched junction bases: 5. The CDR3 reads CASSESTAGGETQYF. As DNA, the CDR3 is TGCGCCAGCAGTGAGTCGACGGCAGGGGGAGAGACCCAGTACTTC.

The rearrangement uses TRBV11-3 and TRBJ2-5; TRBD2 aligns across 11 bases. The V gene's germline CDR1 is SGHNT and CDR2 YENEEA. V lost 1 base and J lost 5; bases outside the gene matches: 3. This CDR3 is built from 15 residues. The CDR3 protein is CASSLGTSGLETQYF. In nucleotides, the CDR3 is TGTGCCAGCAGCTTAGGGACTAGCGGGCTGGAGACCCAGTACTTC.

This clone is a singleton in its sample. J is TRBJ2-1 and V is TRBV19, with TRBD1 as a possible D gene (5 bases). V lost 9 bases and J 0 bases, leaving 6 bases between the germline ends. The CDR3 is 12 residues long. Looked up from germline, CDR1 is LNHDA and CDR2 is SQIVND (reference sequence). The CDR3 DNA reads as TGTGCCAGGACAGACTCCTACAATGAGCAGTTCTTC. Amino acid sequence: CARTDSYNEQFF.

This chain uses TRBV19 with TRBJ1-1; perhaps TRBD1 as D (6 bases). The germline V gene encodes CDR1 LNHDA and CDR2 SQIVND (reference sequence). With 5 bases removed from V and 7 bases from J, the gap between germline ends came to 11 bases. The CDR3 sequence is 12 residues long. The CDR3 sequence is CASSVSRGEAFF. The CDR3 region has the DNA TGTGCCAGTAGTGTCAGCAGGGGTGAAGCTTTCTTT.

The CDR3 is CASTTQGERDQPQHF. DNA for the CDR3: TGTGCCAGTACAACTCAGGGGGAAAGGGATCAGCCCCAGCATTTT. V usage is TRBV14 and J usage is TRBJ1-5; 7 nucleotides match TRBD1. The CDR3 is made up of 15 amino acids. CDR1 and CDR2 (germline): SGHDN, FVKESK. V lost 9 bases and J lost 5; bases outside the gene matches: 13.

As for this clone: It is likely a read error, because the conserved phenylalanine at the end of the CDR3 is missing. The V gene is TRBV5-1, the J gene TRBJ2-7, with 11 bases matching TRBD1. This CDR3 has 15 residues. Trimming took 4 bases from V and 5 from J; bases not matched to a gene: 8. Per germline, CDR1 SGHRS and CDR2 YFSETQ. This CDR3 reads CASSTGQGALDEQYL. The CDR3, as DNA: TGCGCCAGCAGCACAGGACAGGGGGCCTTGGACGAGCAGTACCTC.

This clone showed up just a few times. The chain links TRBV5-1 to TRBJ2-2; TRBD1 is a possible D gene (5 bases). This CDR3 region has 14 residues. The germline gives CDR1 SGHRS, CDR2 YFSETQ. Trimming shortened V by 4 bases and J by 6 bases, and 13 bases separated the two germline ends. The CDR3 nucleotides read TGCGCCAGCAGCAGCATACAGGTTTCCGGGGAGCTGTTTTTT. This encodes CASSSIQVSGELFF.

The gene calls are TRBV7-9 and TRBJ2-4; weak D call: TRBD1 (7 bases). The ends were cut back, 0 bases at V and 8 bases at J, with 8 bases in the middle. The CDR3 extends over 13 amino acids. The germline V gene encodes CDR1 SEHNR and CDR2 FQNEAQ (reference sequence). CDR3 sequence (DNA): TGTGCCAGCAGCTTAGCCAGGGGGGACATTCAGTACTTC. Protein product: CASSLARGDIQYF.

The J gene is TRBJ2-1, the V gene TRBV9, with D perhaps matching TRBD2 (6 bases). The ends were cut back, 0 bases at V and 9 bases at J, with 22 bases in the middle. The length of the CDR3 is 17 residues. Germline V gene data show CDR1 as SGDLS and CDR2 as YYNGEE. The CDR3 sequence is CASSVGGGAPVEGEQFF. The CDR3 nucleotides are TGTGCCAGCAGCGTAGGGGGCGGGGCGCCGGTAGAGGGTGAGCAGTTCTTC.